This TCR beta chain was sequenced during a study of Ad26.COV2.S vaccination and SARS-CoV-2 variants. CDR3 size: 15 residues. Trimming pared 2 bases from V and 8 bases from J, leaving 18 bases between. Germline CDR1 reads LNHDA; CDR2 reads SQIVND (reference sequence). The treatment denotes: around 19 received Ad26.COV2.S at low or high dose, single or two shots; about 5 received placebo; per-sample allocation not given. Specimen acquisition occurred on day 63 following the initial vaccine or placebo injection. The method was immunoSEQ multiplex PCR; TCRdb's version includes in-frame clones alone and lacks a portion of them. The table records about 260,000 clones, around 88% of them present only once. This clone has more than one count but fewer than ten.

The receptor comes from a person aged 18-60 years who received the Ad26.COV2.S COVID-19 vaccine or a placebo. The sample consisted of peripheral blood, taken in a trial of Ad26.COV2.S vaccine versus placebo. The rearrangement joins TRBV19 to TRBJ1-2, with a weak D call TRBD1 (6 bases). CDR3 loop: CASSIQTGKARGYTF. Here the CDR3 DNA reads TGTGCCAGTAGTATACAAACAGGGAAGGCCCGCGGCTACACCTTC.